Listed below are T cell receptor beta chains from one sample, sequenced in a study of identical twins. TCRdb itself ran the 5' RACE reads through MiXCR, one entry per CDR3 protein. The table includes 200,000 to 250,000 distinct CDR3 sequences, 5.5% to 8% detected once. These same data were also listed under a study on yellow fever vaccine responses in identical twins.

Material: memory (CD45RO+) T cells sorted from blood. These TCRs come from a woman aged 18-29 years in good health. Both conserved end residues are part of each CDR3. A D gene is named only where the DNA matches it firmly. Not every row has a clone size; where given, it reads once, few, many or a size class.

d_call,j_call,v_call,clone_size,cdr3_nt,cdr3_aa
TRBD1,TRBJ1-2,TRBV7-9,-,TGTGCCAGCAGCTTATGGGGGACAGCCCTAGGCTATGGCTACACCTTC,CASSLWGTALGYGYTF
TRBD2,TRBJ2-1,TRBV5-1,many,TGCGCCAGCAGCTTGCCTGGGACTACCTACAATGAGCAGTTCTTC,CASSLPGTTYNEQFF
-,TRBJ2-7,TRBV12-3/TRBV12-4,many,TGTGCCAGCAGTTTGGGTAGCGGCTACGAGCAGTACTTC,CASSLGSGYEQYF
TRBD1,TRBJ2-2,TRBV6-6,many,TGTGCCAGCAGCACAGGGGGTGGTACCGGGGAGCTGTTTTTT,CASSTGGGTGELFF
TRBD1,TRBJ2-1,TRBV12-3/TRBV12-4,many,TGTGCCAGCAGCCTAACAGGGGTCTATGAGCAGTTCTTC,CASSLTGVYEQFF
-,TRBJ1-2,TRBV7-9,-,TGTGCCAGCAGCTTCGGGCCTTCTCCTACCGGTGGCTACACCTTC,CASSFGPSPTGGYTF
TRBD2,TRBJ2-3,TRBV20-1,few,TGCAGTGCTAGACCAACAGCAGCGGGGCCTGCAGATACGCAGTATTTT,CSARPTAAGPADTQYF
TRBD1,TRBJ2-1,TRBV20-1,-,TGCAGTGCTAGAGACCAAAGGACAGGGGTGAATGAGCAGTTCTTC,CSARDQRTGVNEQFF
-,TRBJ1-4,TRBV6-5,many,TGTGCCAGCAGTTACTTGGGAGGGTTTAAACTGTTTTTT,CASSYLGGFKLFF
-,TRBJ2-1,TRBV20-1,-,TGCAGTGCTAGTCCCGATAATGAGCAGTTCTTC,CSASPDNEQFF
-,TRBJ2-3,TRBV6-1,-,TGTGCCAGCAGCAAGATCGAGAAGGGTACGCAGTATTTT,CASSKIEKGTQYF
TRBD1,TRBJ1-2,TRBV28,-,TGTGCCAGCAGCCGAACCCGACAGGGGGGCTATGGCTACACCTTC,CASSRTRQGGYGYTF
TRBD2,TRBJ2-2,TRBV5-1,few,TGCGCCAGCAGCCGGGGCGGGGGTGACACCGGGGAGCTGTTTTTT,CASSRGGGDTGELFF
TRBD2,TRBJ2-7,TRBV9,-,TGTGCCAGCAGCGTAGGTCGAGGACTAGACTACGAGCAGTACTTC,CASSVGRGLDYEQYF
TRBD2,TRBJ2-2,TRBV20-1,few,TGCAGTGCTAGAGGGACTAGCGGGGTCACCGGGGAGCTGTTTTTT,CSARGTSGVTGELFF
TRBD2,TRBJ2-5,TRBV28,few,TGTGCCAGCAGTCTGCCCCGCGGGGGGGCCCAGTACTTC,CASSLPRGGAQYF
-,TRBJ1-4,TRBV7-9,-,TGTGCCAGCAGCCTTAGGACGGCCGAAAAACTGTTTTTT,CASSLRTAEKLFF
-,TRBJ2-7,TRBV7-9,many,TGTGCCAGCAGCGACACTATCTCCTACGAGCAGTACTTC,CASSDTISYEQYF
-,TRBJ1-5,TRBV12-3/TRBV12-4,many,TGTGCCAGCAGCTTAACAGGGAATCAGCCCCAGCATTTT,CASSLTGNQPQHF
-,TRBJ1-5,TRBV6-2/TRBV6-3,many,TGTGCCAGCAGTCGACAGAACAATCAGCCCCAGCATTTT,CASSRQNNQPQHF
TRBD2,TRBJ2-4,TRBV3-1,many,TGTGCCAGCAGCCCAGGACTAGCGGCTCAAAACATTCAGTACTTC,CASSPGLAAQNIQYF
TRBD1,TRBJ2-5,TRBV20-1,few,TGCAGTGCTAGTCCATCGCTACAGGGGCTCCGAGAGACCCAGTACTTC,CSASPSLQGLRETQYF
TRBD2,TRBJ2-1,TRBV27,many,TGTGCCAGCAGTTTTAGGGGACTAGTGGAAGCGGAAACACTAAACCAATACAATGAGCAGTTCTTC,CASSFRGLVEAETLNQYNEQFF
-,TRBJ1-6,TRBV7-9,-,TGTGCCAGCAGCTTAGCGCTGGGGGTTAATTCACCCCTCCACTTT,CASSLALGVNSPLHF
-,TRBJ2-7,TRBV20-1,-,TGCAGTGCTAGAGTCACTCCCCCTGGCGAGCAGTACTTC,CSARVTPPGEQYF
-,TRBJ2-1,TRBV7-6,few,TGTGCCAGCAGCTTAGGACACGCGGCCAATGAGCAGTTCTTC,CASSLGHAANEQFF
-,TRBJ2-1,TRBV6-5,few,TGTGCCAGCAGTTCGCTAGTTTCTGGGGGCAGTGAGCAGTTCTTC,CASSSLVSGGSEQFF
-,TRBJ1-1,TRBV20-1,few,TGCAGTGCTAGAGAGTTGGCGAGTTGGGTGAACACTGAAGCTTTCTTT,CSARELASWVNTEAFF
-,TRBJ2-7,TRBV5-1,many,TGCGCCAGCAGTAAAGACAGGAACTCCTACGAGCAGTACTTC,CASSKDRNSYEQYF
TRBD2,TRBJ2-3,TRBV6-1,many,TGTGCCAGCAGTCTCTTGAAGCGGGGGGGCACAGATACGCAGTATTTT,CASSLLKRGGTDTQYF
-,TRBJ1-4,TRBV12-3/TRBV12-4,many,TGTGCCAGCAGTTTTGTGGGGGGATGGGGAAATGAAAAACTGTTTTTT,CASSFVGGWGNEKLFF
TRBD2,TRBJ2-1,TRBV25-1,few,TGTGCCAGCAGTGACAACAATCCTATACACCCGGGACTAGTCTCCTACAATGAGCAGTTCTTC,CASSDNNPIHPGLVSYNEQFF
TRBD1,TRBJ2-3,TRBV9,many,TGTGCCAGCAGCGTCCGGACAGGGGAATCGGCAGATACGCAGTATTTT,CASSVRTGESADTQYF
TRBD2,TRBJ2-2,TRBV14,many,TGTGCCAGCAGCCAAGGGGCTAGCGGGAGAACCGGGGAGCTGTTTTTT,CASSQGASGRTGELFF
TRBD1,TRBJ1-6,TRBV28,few,TGTGCCACCCAGCCGGGACAGGGTAATAATTCACCCCTCCACTTT,CATQPGQGNNSPLHF
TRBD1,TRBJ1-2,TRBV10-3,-,TGTGCCATCAGTGAGCCGGGACAGGGGGCTCAGAACTATGGCTACACCTTC,CAISEPGQGAQNYGYTF
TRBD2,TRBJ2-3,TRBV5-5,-,TGTGCCAGCAGCTTGGCCCTCCTAGCGGTCGGCACAGATACGCAGTATTTT,CASSLALLAVGTDTQYF
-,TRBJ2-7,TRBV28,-,TGTGCCACCACGGGACGGCTATACGAGCAGTACTTC,CATTGRLYEQYF
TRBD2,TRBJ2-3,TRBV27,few,TGTGCCAGCAGCCGGGGGGGCTTTGGGGTCACAGATACGCAGTATTTT,CASSRGGFGVTDTQYF
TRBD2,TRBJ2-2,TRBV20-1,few,TGCAGTGCTACCCCGGGGGGACTGTCGAACACCGGGGAGCTGTTTTTT,CSATPGGLSNTGELFF
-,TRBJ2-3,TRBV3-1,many,TGTGCCAGCAGCCTTAGCGTTGGAGCAACAGATACGCAGTATTTT,CASSLSVGATDTQYF
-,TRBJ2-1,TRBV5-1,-,TGCGCCAGCAGCCGGCCCGGGGATGAGCAGTTCTTC,CASSRPGDEQFF
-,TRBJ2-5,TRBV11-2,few,TGTGCCAGCAGCCCATCTAGGGGTCGTCCGGGGCAGAGTGGGGAGACCCAGTACTTC,CASSPSRGRPGQSGETQYF
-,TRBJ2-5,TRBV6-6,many,TGTGCCAGCAGCCGACAAGAGACCCAGTACTTC,CASSRQETQYF
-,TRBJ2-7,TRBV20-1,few,TGCAGTGCTAGGCTTAGGGTCGACGAGCAGTACTTC,CSARLRVDEQYF
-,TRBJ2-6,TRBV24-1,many,TGTGCCACCAGTGATTTGAGGGGGGACGGGGCCAACGTCCTGACTTTC,CATSDLRGDGANVLTF
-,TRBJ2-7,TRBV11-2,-,TGTGCCAGCAGCTTAGATTCGGGCGGCACCGCCTACGAGCAGTACTTC,CASSLDSGGTAYEQYF
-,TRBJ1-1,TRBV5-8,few,TGTGCCAGCAGCTGGCCGGGATCTGAAGCTTTCTTT,CASSWPGSEAFF